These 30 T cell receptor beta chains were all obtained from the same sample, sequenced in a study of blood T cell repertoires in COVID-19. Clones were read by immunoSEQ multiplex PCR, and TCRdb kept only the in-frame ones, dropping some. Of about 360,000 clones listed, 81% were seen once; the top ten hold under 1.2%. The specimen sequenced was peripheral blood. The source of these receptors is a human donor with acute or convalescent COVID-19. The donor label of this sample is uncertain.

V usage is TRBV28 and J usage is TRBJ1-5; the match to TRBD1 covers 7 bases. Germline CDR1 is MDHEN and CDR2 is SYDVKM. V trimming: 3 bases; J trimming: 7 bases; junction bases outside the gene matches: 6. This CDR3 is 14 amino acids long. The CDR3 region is CASSFRDSEQPQHF. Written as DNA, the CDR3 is TGTGCCAGCAGTTTCCGGGACAGTGAACAGCCCCAGCATTTT. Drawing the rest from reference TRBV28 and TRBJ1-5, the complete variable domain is DVKVTQSSRYLVKRTGEKVFLECVQDMDHENMFWYRQDPGLGLRLIYFSYDVKMKEKGDIPEGYSVSREKKERFSLILESASTNQTSMYLCASSFRDSEQPQHFGDGTRLSIL.

CDR3 amino acids: CASSLVVAGGKYF. In DNA, the CDR3 is TGTGCCAGCAGCTTAGTGGTGGCGGGTGGAAAGTACTTC. The chain couples TRBV7-9 to TRBJ2-5; tentatively, D is TRBD2 (5 bases). The germline CDR1 and CDR2 sequences are SEHNR and FQNEAQ (reference sequence). V lost 1 base, J lost 12 bases, and 15 bases lay in between. The CDR3 is 13 amino acids.

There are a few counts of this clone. The CDR3 nucleotides read TGTGCCAGCACCCTGGCAACCTACAGGGGCTACACCTTC. Protein product: CASTLATYRGYTF. This chain joins TRBV28 and TRBJ1-2, with a tentative D call TRBD1 (5 bases). The germline V gene encodes CDR1 MDHEN and CDR2 SYDVKM. The V and J ends lost 7 bases and 8 bases respectively, with 17 bases between them. The CDR3 is 13 residues long.

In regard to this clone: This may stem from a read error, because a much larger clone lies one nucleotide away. The CDR3 spells CASSQEAGLDEQYF. CDR3 nucleotide sequence: TGCGCCAGCAGCCAAGAAGCAGGGCTCGACGAGCAGTACTTC. V gene TRBV4-1 combines with J gene TRBJ2-7, with D maybe TRBD1 (5 bases). The CDR3 is made up of 14 amino acids. Germline V gene sequence: CDR1 MGHRA, CDR2 YSYEKL. Trimming took 0 bases from V and 5 from J, leaving 11 bases between them.

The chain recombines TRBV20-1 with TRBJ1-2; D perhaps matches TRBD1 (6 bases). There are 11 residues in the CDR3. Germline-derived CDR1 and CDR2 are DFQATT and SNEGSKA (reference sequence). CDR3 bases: TGCAGAAGTTACAGGGTCAATGGCTACACCTTC. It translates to CRSYRVNGYTF.

Here the CDR3 DNA reads TGTGCCAGCAGCGTAGAGGCGGGAGACACCTACGAGCAGTACTTC. Translation: CASSVEAGDTYEQYF. This sequence joins TRBV9 and TRBJ2-7, with TRBD2 matching 7 bases. With 0 bases clipped from V and 2 bases from J, the junction kept 5 bases outside the gene matches. Germline CDR1 reads SGDLS; CDR2 reads YYNGEE. The CDR3 runs to 15 residues.

The CDR3 DNA follows: TGTGCCAGCAGCCGCAACAGGGGCGCTGAAGCTTTCTTT. This sequence encodes CASSRNRGAEAFF. V gene TRBV11-3 combines with J gene TRBJ1-1; TRBD1 matches at 7 bases. Trimming cost V 5 bases and J 6 bases; bases outside gene matches: 6. This CDR3 is built from 13 residues. Per germline, CDR1 SGHNT and CDR2 YENEEA.

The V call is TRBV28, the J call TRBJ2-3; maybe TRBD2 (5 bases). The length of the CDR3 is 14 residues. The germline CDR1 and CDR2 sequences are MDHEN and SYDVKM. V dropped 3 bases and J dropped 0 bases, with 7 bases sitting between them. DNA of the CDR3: TGTGCCAGCAGTTTCGGGGTCAGCACAGATACGCAGTATTTT. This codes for CASSFGVSTDTQYF. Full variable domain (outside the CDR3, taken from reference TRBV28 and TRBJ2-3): DVKVTQSSRYLVKRTGEKVFLECVQDMDHENMFWYRQDPGLGLRLIYFSYDVKMKEKGDIPEGYSVSREKKERFSLILESASTNQTSMYLCASSFGVSTDTQYFGPGTRLTVL.

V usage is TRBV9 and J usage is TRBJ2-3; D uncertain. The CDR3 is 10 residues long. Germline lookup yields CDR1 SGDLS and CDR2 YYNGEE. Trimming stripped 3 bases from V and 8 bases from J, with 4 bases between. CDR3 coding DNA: TGTGCCAGCAGCGCAGGTACGCAGTATTTT. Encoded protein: CASSAGTQYF. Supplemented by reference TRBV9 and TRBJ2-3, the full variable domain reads DSGVTQTPKHLITATGQRVTLRCSPRSGDLSVYWYQQSLDQGLQFLIQYYNGEERAKGNILERFSAQQFPDLHSELNLSSLELGDSALYFCASSAGTQYFGPGTRLTVL.

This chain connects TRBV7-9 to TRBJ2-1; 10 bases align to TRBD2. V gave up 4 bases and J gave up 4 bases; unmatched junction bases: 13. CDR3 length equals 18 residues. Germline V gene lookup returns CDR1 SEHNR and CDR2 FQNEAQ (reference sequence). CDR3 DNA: TGTGCCAGCAGCTCCGAGGGGCTAGCGGGAGTAGGGTACAATGAGCAGTTCTTC. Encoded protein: CASSSEGLAGVGYNEQFF.

CDR3 DNA: TGTGCCAGCAGCTTGCCCAGGGTCAATCCGTGGTATCAGCCCCAGCATTTT. Translated: CASSLPRVNPWYQPQHF. This sequence joins TRBV5-8 and TRBJ1-5; D is perhaps TRBD1 (5 bases). CDR1 and CDR2 (germline): SGHTS, YDEGEE. V lost 1 base and J 5 bases, leaving 19 bases between the germline ends. CDR3 length equals 17 residues.

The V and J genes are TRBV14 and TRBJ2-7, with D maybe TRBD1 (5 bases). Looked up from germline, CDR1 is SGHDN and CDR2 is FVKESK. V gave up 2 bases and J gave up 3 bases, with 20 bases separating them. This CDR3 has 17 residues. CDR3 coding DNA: TGTGCCAGCAGCCAATCTTTGGGCGGCAGGGCAAACTACGAGCAGTACTTC. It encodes CASSQSLGGRANYEQYF. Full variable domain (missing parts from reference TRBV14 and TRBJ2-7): EAGVTQFPSHSVIEKGQTVTLRCDPISGHDNLYWYRRVMGKEIKFLLHFVKESKQDESGMPNNRFLAERTGGTYSTLKVQPAELEDSGVYFCASSQSLGGRANYEQYFGPGTRLTVT.

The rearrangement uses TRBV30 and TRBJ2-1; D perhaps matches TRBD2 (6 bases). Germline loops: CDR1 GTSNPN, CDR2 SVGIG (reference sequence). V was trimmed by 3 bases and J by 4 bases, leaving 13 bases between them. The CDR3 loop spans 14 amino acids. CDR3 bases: TGTGCCTGGAGGAAAGGCGGGGAATACAATGAGCAGTTCTTC. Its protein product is CAWRKGGEYNEQFF.

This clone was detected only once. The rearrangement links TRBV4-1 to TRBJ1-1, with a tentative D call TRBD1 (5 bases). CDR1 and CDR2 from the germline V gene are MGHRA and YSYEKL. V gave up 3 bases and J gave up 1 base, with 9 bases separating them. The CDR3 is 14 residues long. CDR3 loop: CASSQRQGNTEAFF. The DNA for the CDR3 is TGCGCCAGCAGCCAGCGGCAGGGGAACACTGAAGCTTTCTTT.

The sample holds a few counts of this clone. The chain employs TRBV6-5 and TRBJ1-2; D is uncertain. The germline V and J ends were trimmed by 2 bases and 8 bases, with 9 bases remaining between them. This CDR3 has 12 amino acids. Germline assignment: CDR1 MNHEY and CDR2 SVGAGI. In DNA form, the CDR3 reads TGTGCCAGCAGTTACAGCGGCTGGGGCTACACCTTC. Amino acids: CASSYSGWGYTF.

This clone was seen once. This CDR3 is CASGERGYNEQFF. The CDR3, as DNA: TGTGCCAGCGGTGAACGAGGATACAATGAGCAGTTCTTC. The chain combines TRBV28 with TRBJ2-1; D gene unclear. CDR1 MDHEN and CDR2 SYDVKM come from the germline V gene. V lost 8 bases, J lost 4 bases, and 12 bases lay in between. This CDR3 comprises 13 residues.

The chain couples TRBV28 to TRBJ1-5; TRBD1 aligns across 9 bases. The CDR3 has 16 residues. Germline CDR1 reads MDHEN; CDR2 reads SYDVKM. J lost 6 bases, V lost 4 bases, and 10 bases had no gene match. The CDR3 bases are TGTGCCAGCAGTTCTCAACAGGGGGCGCGCGGTCAGCCCCAGCATTTT. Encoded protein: CASSSQQGARGQPQHF.

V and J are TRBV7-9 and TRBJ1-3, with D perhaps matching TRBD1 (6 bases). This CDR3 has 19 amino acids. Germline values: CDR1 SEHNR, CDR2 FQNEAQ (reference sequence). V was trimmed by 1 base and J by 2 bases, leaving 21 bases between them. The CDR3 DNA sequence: TGTGCCAGCAGCTTAGTGATCGAGAGAACAGGGAAGACTGGAAACACCATATATTTT. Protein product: CASSLVIERTGKTGNTIYF.

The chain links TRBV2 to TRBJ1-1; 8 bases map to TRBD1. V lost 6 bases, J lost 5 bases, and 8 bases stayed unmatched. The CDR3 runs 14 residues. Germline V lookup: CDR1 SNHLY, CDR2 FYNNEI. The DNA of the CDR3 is TGTGCCAGCAGGGCACAGGGGGTCAGTACTGAAGCTTTCTTT. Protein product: CASRAQGVSTEAFF.

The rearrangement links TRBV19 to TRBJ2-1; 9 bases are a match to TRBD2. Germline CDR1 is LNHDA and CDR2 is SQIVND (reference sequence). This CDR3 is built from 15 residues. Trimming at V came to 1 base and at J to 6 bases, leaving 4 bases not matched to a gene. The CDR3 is CASSIGGRAFNEQFF. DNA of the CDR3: TGTGCCAGTAGTATAGGCGGGAGGGCCTTCAATGAGCAGTTCTTC.

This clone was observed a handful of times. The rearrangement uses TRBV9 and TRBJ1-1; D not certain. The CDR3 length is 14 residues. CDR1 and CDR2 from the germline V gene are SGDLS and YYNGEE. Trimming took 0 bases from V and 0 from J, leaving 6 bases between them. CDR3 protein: CASSVGSMNTEAFF. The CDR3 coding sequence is TGTGCCAGCAGCGTAGGTTCCATGAACACTGAAGCTTTCTTT.

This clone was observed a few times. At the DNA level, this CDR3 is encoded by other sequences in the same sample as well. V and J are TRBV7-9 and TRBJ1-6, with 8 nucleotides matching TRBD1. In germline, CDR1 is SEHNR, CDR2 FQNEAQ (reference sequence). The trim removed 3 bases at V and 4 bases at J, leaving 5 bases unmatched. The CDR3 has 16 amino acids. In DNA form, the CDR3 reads TGTGCCAGCAGCTTGGGGACAGGATTTTATAATTCACCCCTCCACTTT. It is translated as CASSLGTGFYNSPLHF.

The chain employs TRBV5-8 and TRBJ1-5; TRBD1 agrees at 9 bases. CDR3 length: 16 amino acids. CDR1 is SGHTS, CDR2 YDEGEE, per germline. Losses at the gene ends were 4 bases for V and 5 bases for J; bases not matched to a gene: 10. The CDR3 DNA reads TGTGCCAGCAGCCCCGGGACAGGGAGCGGACATCAGCCCCAGCATTTT. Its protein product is CASSPGTGSGHQPQHF.

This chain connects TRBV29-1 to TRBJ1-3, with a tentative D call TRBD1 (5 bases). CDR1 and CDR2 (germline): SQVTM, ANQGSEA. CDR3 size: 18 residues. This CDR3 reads CKCPVGGQGKYSGNTIYF. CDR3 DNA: TGCAAATGTCCGGTGGGGGGTCAGGGAAAATACTCTGGAAACACCATATATTTT.

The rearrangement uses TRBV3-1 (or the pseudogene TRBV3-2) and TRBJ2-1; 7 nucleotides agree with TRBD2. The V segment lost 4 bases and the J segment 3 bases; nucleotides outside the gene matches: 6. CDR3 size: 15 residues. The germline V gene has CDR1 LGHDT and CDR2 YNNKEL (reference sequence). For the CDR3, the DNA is TGTGCCAGCAGCCTACGGGGGGACCGCTACAATGAGCAGTTCTTC. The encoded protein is CASSLRGDRYNEQFF.

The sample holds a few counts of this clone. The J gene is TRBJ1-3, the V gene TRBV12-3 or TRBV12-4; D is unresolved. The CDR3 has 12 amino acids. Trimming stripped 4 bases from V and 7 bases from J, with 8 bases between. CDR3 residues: CASSSDANTIYF. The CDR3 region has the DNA TGTGCCAGCAGTTCAGATGCCAACACCATATATTTT.

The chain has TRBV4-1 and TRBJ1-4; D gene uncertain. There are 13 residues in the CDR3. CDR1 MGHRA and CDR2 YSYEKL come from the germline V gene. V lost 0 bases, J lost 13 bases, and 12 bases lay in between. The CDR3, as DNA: TGCGCCAGCAGCCAAGAACGGAGGCCTAGACTGTTTTTT. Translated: CASSQERRPRLFF.

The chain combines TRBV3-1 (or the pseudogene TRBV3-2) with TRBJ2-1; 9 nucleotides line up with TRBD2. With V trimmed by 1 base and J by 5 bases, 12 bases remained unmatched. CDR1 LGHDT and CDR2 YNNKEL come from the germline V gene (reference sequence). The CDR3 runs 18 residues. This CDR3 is CASSQAPGAGGLNNEQFF. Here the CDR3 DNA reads TGTGCCAGCAGCCAAGCCCCAGGGGCGGGGGGGCTAAACAATGAGCAGTTCTTC.

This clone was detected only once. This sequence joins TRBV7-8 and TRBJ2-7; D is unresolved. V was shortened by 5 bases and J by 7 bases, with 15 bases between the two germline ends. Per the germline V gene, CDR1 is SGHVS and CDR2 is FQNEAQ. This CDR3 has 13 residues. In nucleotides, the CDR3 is TGTGCCAGCAGCCCCGACGGGTTTGGGGAGCAGTACTTC. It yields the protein CASSPDGFGEQYF.

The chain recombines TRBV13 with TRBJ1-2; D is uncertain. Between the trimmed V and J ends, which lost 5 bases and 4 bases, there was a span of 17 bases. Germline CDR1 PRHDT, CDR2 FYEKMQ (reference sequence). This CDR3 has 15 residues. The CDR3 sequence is CASSKASTRFYGYTF. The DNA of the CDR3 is TGTGCCAGCAGCAAAGCCTCGACAAGATTCTATGGCTACACCTTC.